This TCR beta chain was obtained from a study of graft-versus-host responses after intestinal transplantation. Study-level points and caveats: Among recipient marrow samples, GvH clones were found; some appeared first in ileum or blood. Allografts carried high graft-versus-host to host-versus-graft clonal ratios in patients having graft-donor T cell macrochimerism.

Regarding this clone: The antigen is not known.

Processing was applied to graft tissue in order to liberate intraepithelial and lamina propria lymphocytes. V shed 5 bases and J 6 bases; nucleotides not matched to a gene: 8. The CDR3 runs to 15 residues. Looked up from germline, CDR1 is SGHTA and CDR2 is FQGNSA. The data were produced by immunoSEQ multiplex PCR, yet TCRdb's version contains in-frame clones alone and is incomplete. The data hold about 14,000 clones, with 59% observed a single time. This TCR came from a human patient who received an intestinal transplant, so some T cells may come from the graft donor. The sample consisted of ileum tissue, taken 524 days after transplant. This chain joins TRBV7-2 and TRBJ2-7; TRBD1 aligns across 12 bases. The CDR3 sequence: CASSLQGQGAGEQYF. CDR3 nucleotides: TGTGCCAGCAGCCTTCAGGGACAGGGGGCCGGCGAGCAGTACTTC. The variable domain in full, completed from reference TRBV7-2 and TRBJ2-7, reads GAGVSQSPSNKVTEKGKDVELRCDPISGHTALYWYRQSLGQGLEFLIYFQGNSAPDKSGLPSDRFSAERTGGSVSTLTIQRTQQEDSAVYLCASSLQGQGAGEQYFGPGTRLTVT.